Below, one T cell receptor (beta chain) is given with its context. Its antigen is unknown. It has no much larger one-base neighbor in the sample; base qualities were not kept. The data originate from a study of cytomegalovirus exposure and HLA in healthy donors (dated by TCRdb to about 2017). For context, the study as a whole: An earlier analysis of 587 of the donors reported approximately 270 Gb of sequence data and 100 million to 140 million unique TCR beta sequences from about 200 million T cells. An early release covering roughly 600 HLA-typed donors comprised 250 to 350 gigabases of sequencing data and 85 million or so unique TCR sequences. Of the roughly 400 genotyped donors, roughly 80% fell in the genetic ancestry cluster associated with self-reported Caucasian donors. The study was designed to test whether signatures of past pathogen exposure could be identified by cataloging public T cell receptors. The study used immunosequencing to profile the T cell repertoires of hundreds of subjects and linked those repertoires to cytomegalovirus serostatus. Along with the approximately 650-subject first cohort, a separate validation cohort of about 110 different subjects was used. High-throughput TCR immunosequencing, statistical association of individual TCRs with disease status, and machine learning were combined to predict cytomegalovirus infection status. In a later analysis, previously published TCR beta repertoires from 666 donors were re-analyzed and high-resolution HLA genotyping was added so that TCR occurrence patterns could be studied. In the later analysis, no new phenotypic data were used to find candidate immune exposures; instead, reliance was placed on TCR beta sequences and their occurrence across donors. An earlier analysis of several hundred of the donors applied high-throughput TCR beta sequencing to assess whether each TCR beta V gene segment acted as functional or pseudogenic. Alongside the repertoire data, information on donor age, sex, ethnicity and CMV serostatus was compiled. In a later genetic analysis, genome-wide SNP genotypes for about 60% of the 666 donors were used, and that subset was treated as a discovery cohort. Every discovery cohort repertoire had been produced on one sequencing platform. HLA typing included class I and class II loci at four-digit resolution. The number of donors typed differed by locus, with about 629-630 for A, B, C, DRB1 and DQB1, roughly 520 for DQA1, approximately 580 for DPA1, and around 460 for DPB1. Because of strong linkage in the cohort, four or five DR-DQ haplotypes were treated as single units for association and clustering. Among a few hundred genotyped donors of the cohort, an average of about 240,000 unique TCR beta nucleotide sequences were sequenced per donor, approximately 20% of them non-productive. Overall results and qualifications from the work: In this cohort, only TCR beta chains were sequenced, and detectable features were limited by the absence of alpha or paired-chain data. Broadly in line with IMGT annotations, most TCR beta V segments showed up in productive rearrangements about 87% or about 30% of the time in an earlier analysis of several hundred of the donors. In both the original and validation cohorts, the classifier was reported to diagnose cytomegalovirus status with high specificity and sensitivity. According to a later analysis, parvovirus B19, influenza, CMV and Epstein-Barr virus appeared linked to several top co-occurrence clusters. Because counts were too low, around 17 rarely observed V segments, including chromosome 9 orphons, were left out of the earlier analysis of 500 to 650 of the donors. A few of the identified cytomegalovirus-associated TCR beta chains were confirmed in vitro to be specific for cytomegalovirus antigens. In the study, some 160 TCR beta chains were listed as associated with cytomegalovirus. Most CMV-associated TCR beta chains appeared to be HLA-restricted in a later analysis, and the HLA associations seemed to be driven largely by CMV exposure. Because HLA typing was unavailable for some donors at each locus, only the typed subset was used in association tests. Roughly uniform sequencing depth across donors was assumed in presence/absence analyses, although this assumption may not hold. A further reported finding was that TCR beta sequences accurately predicted the HLA-A and HLA-B alleles for most subjects in the first cohort. Some IMGT-functional V segments, including TRBV6-2 and TRBV6-3, could not be distinguished by the 87-base-pair reads and were therefore excluded. Assigning TCR associations to individual alleles was difficult when HLA alleles, especially DR and DQ, strongly co-occurred. A later genetic analysis associated a missense DCLRE1C variant with V-gene and J-gene trimming of TCR beta chains, and an independent cohort replicated the association. Compared with equally common non-associated chains, HLA-associated TCR beta chains in a later analysis were more clonally expanded and had lower generation probabilities. For the cohort, immune exposure information was limited to CMV serostatus. In a later genetic analysis, fewer N-insertions in productive TCRs were reported among donors in an Asian-associated ancestry cluster than the approximately 710-donor mean. A group of highly shared sequence variants was considered likely to be a technical artifact of the sequencing pipeline. The authors suggested that the approach could potentially be extended to other disease states and immunological phenotypes. Most TCR sequences were seen in very few donors, while some public TCRs were found in many individuals. Correlated functional status among segregating V segments might reflect linkage disequilibrium, but an unknown experimental factor could not be ruled out. In a later analysis, the rate of TCR association differed among HLA loci, with DRB1 alleles having the most associated TCRs and HLA-C alleles having the fewest. At a false discovery rate of 0.05, a later analysis linked 16,951 TCR beta sequences to specific HLA alleles.

Library prep was done by the immunoSEQ multiplex PCR assay. For the multiplex PCR, a mixture combining 60 forward primers for TCR Vbeta segments and 13 reverse primers for TCR Jbeta segments was used. The CDR3 region of rearranged TCR beta genes was amplified from genomic DNA with a multiplex PCR assay. The amplified TCR beta libraries were sequenced on the Illumina HiSeq System as 87-base-pair reads. The authors processed their data as follows. Across the 670 or so repertoires, a later analysis counted 60 million to 90 million unique TCR beta chains, 9.5 million to 13 million of which were shared by at least two donors. A nearest-neighbor algorithm error-corrected the raw reads and collapsed the reads into unique sequences, merging closely related sequences to remove PCR and sequencing errors. Alignment of CDR3 sequences to IMGT reference sequences was used to assign V, D and J gene segments. For a sequence to be retained, at least a six-nucleotide match to both a V gene segment and a J gene segment was required. A rearrangement counted as productive if the CDR3 had no stop codons and remained in frame with V and J, and every other rearrangement counted as non-productive. Following IMGT convention, CDR3 was defined as the stretch from the second conserved V-encoded cysteine to the conserved J-encoded phenylalanine. The earlier analysis of 500 to 600 of the donors excluded sequences that lacked an unambiguous match to a single V gene segment. In an earlier analysis of almost 600 of the donors, a V segment was called functional when productive rearrangements were above 56.7%, and segregating when the standard deviation between donors exceeded 5%. A statistical classification framework was built to diagnose cytomegalovirus status from the catalog of TCR beta chain sequences. In a later analysis, TCR nucleotide sequences were compared against IMGT/GENE-DB human TR gene sequences so that V and J genes could be assigned. Using the TCRdist pipeline, a later analysis assigned CDR3 sequences along with most-parsimonious VDJ recombination scenarios. In a later analysis, each TCR beta chain was defined by its CDR3 amino acid sequence together with its V-gene family, and reads without a unique V-gene family were excluded. As a way to deal with suspected cross-contamination and a sequencing artifact, a later analysis dropped 500 to 700 nucleotide sequences that were highly shared and had low generation probability. A later analysis calculated a clonal expansion index for each public chain from normalized within-repertoire ranks of inferred template counts. In a later analysis, generation probabilities were computed with a VDJ recombination model fitted to out-of-frame rearrangements, and the resulting probabilities were checked against IGoR. Hypergeometric tests were used in a later analysis to score TCR-TCR, TCR-HLA and TCR-CMV co-occurrence, with a repertoire-size bias correction applied to the TCR pairs. A later analysis estimated false discovery rates by permuting HLA or CMV assignments 20 times. In a later analysis, co-occurring TCRs were grouped using DBSCAN, and TCRdist sequence similarity was added for clustering within HLA-allele-positive subsets. For co-occurrence clustering, repertoires with fewer than 30,000 or more than 120,000 public chains were excluded, along with roughly five repertoires with anomalous nucleotide sharing. Here the immuneACCESS table is served through TCRdb, limited to in-frame sequences with V and J called. Missing clones are a known gap in these copies; in checked studies unresolved V genes cover under half, and the rest lacks a known reason. V, J and clone size derive from that table, while D and trimming were established from the DNA sequence. The sample yields over 150,000 clones; 84% were counted once. The top ten clones comprise about 0.37% of the sample.

The cohort consisted of approximately 670 healthy bone marrow donors. At the time of sampling, all cohort members were nominally healthy, though unrecorded immune exposures were likely present. The donor tested CMV seronegative and was one of the 352 seronegative cohort members. A peripheral blood sample was collected from each donor, and TCR beta sequencing was performed on peripheral blood mononuclear cells. Genomic DNA was extracted from the blood cell samples with the Qiagen DNeasy Blood Extraction Kit. The germline V gene yields SGHRS for CDR1 and YFSETQ for CDR2. From the cysteine up to the phenylalanine, the CDR3 has a length of 13 residues. Solely the CDR3 DNA is kept, with 39 bases framed from the first base. The trim is 3 bases for V and 7 bases for J, with a gap of 13 bases between the germline ends.

Sequenced input: PBMCs. The TCR was taken from a boy aged 2-9 years in good health and CMV-seronegative. The chain is assembled from TRBV5-1 and TRBJ1-1; TRBD1 is perhaps the D gene, given 5 matching bases. This receptor has the CDR3 CASSYSQGLEAFF. The DNA sequence reads TGCGCCAGCAGCTACAGTCAGGGTCTTGAAGCTTTCTTT.